The 5 T cell receptor beta chains below all came from one sample that was sequenced in a study of blood T cell repertoires in COVID-19. Sequencing was performed with immunoSEQ multiplex PCR; in TCRdb, only in-frame clones are kept and a portion is missing. This sample carries some 160,000 clones, 65% to 85% of them seen once, and the ten largest clones take 11% to 15%. The sample comprised peripheral blood. Source of these receptors: a woman at least 80 years old with acute or convalescent COVID-19.

J is TRBJ2-7 and V is TRBV3-1 (or the pseudogene TRBV3-2); 7 bases map to TRBD2. V shed 4 bases and J 7 bases; nucleotides not matched to a gene: 7. Germline CDR1 and CDR2: LGHDT and YNNKEL (reference sequence). The CDR3 covers 13 residues. The DNA of the CDR3 is TGTGCCAGCAGCCGAGCGGGACTTACGGAGCAGTACTTC. Protein: CASSRAGLTEQYF.

The chain uses TRBV2 and TRBJ1-1; perhaps TRBD1 as D (5 bases). Germline V gives CDR1 SNHLY, CDR2 FYNNEI. The CDR3 is made up of 14 amino acids. The V end lost 4 bases, the J end lost 3 bases, and 12 bases lay between the germline ends. CDR3 nucleotide sequence: TGTGCCAGCAGTGGATTACAGGCGGACACTGAAGCTTTCTTT. It translates to CASSGLQADTEAFF.

The CDR3: CASTDSGTPQREQYF. The CDR3 nucleotides are TGTGCCAGCACCGACTCGGGGACACCTCAGCGGGAGCAGTACTTC. J is TRBJ2-7 and V is TRBV6-4, with a possible D match to TRBD1 (6 bases). Looked up from germline, CDR1 is MRHNA and CDR2 is SNTAGT. The CDR3 extends over 15 amino acids. Trimming left V 7 bases short and J 7 bases short, with 23 bases between.

The gene calls are TRBV2 and TRBJ1-6, with 10 nucleotides matching TRBD1. This CDR3 region has 16 residues. After removal of 4 bases from V and 7 bases from J, the junction contained 7 bases not matched to a gene. Germline CDR1 is SNHLY and CDR2 is FYNNEI. CDR3: CASSVTGTGVNSPLHF. For the CDR3, the DNA is TGTGCCAGCAGTGTTACCGGGACAGGGGTAAATTCACCCCTCCACTTT.

The rearrangement uses TRBV18 and TRBJ2-7; D not resolved. CDR3 size: 13 residues. Deletions cut 4 bases from V and 2 bases from J, with 9 bases between. Germline-derived CDR1 and CDR2 are KGHSH and LQKENI. CDR3 DNA: TGTGCCAGCTCACGTGACAAAGCCTACGAGCAGTACTTC. Protein: CASSRDKAYEQYF.